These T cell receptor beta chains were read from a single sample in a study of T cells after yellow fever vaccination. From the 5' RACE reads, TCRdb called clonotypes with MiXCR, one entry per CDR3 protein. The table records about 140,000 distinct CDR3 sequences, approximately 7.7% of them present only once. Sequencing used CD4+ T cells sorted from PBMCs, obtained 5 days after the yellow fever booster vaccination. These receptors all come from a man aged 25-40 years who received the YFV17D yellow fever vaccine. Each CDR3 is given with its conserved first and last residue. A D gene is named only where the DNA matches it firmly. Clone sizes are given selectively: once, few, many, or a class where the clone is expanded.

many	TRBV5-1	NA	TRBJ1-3	CASSSQGNFGNTIYF	TGCGCCAGCAGCTCCCAGGGGAACTTCGGAAACACCATATATTTT
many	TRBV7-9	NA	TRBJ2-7	CASSWLRLGRDEQYF	TGTGCCAGCAGTTGGTTGCGGCTGGGGCGAGACGAGCAGTACTTC
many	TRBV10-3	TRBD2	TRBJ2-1	CAITAGVHNEQFF	TGTGCCATCACTGCGGGAGTGCACAATGAGCAGTTCTTC
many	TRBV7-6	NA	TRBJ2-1	CASSLYRGDGNEQFF	TGTGCCAGCAGCTTATATAGGGGAGATGGGAATGAGCAGTTCTTC
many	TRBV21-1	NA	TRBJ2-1	CASSRTGSYNEQFF	TGTGCCAGCAGCCGGACGGGATCCTACAATGAGCAGTTCTTC
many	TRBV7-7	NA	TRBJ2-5	CASSPLGQGIGTQYF	TGTGCTAGCAGCCCCCTCGGGCAGGGTATCGGGACCCAGTACTTC
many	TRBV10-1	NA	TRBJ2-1	CASSEEGRGYNEQFF	TGCGCCAGCAGTGAGGAGGGAAGAGGCTACAATGAGCAGTTCTTC
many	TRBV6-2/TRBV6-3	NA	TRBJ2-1	CASSYGGKVNEQFF	TGTGCCAGCAGTTACGGGGGGAAGGTCAATGAGCAGTTCTTC
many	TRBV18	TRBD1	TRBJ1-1	CASSPSRTGGGTEAFF	TGTGCCAGCTCACCATCCCGGACAGGGGGCGGCACTGAAGCTTTCTTT
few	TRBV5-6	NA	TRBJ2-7	CASSLRGMGEGYEQYF	TGTGCCAGCAGCTTGAGGGGGATGGGGGAGGGCTACGAGCAGTACTTC
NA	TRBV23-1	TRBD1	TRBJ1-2	CAIRFVRGKVGYTF	TGCGCCATCCGATTTGTCAGGGGGAAGGTTGGCTACACCTTC
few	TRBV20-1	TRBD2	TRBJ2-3	CSARGLAGGPTDTQYF	TGCAGTGCTAGGGGACTAGCGGGAGGCCCCACAGATACGCAGTATTTT
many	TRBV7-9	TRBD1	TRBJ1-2	CASSSPRQGAHGYTF	TGTGCCAGCAGCTCACCTCGACAGGGGGCGCATGGCTACACCTTC
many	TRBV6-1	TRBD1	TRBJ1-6	CASTQDRGGFPLHF	TGTGCCAGCACTCAGGACAGGGGAGGGTTTCCCCTCCACTTT
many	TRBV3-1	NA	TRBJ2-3	CASSQAGTSYTSTDTQYF	TGTGCCAGCAGCCAAGCCGGGACTTCTTACACTAGCACAGATACGCAGTATTTT
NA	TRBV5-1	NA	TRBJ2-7	CASSPRAAPDEQYF	TGCGCCAGCAGCCCGCGGGCGGCGCCCGACGAGCAGTACTTC
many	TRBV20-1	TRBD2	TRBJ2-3	CSASAGAGTDTQYF	TGCAGTGCTAGCGCGGGAGCGGGTACAGATACGCAGTATTTT
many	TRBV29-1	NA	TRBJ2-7	CSVGRSSYEQYF	TGCAGCGTTGGACGGTCGTCCTACGAGCAGTACTTC
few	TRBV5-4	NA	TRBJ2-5	CASSLASSKETQYF	TGTGCCAGCAGCTTGGCTAGCAGCAAAGAGACCCAGTACTTC
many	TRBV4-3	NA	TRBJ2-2	CASSQDPLPRANTGELFF	TGCGCCAGCAGCCAAGATCCCCTTCCAAGGGCGAACACCGGGGAGCTGTTTTTT
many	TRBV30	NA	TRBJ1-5	CAWSVQERQPQHF	TGTGCCTGGAGTGTCCAGGAACGGCAGCCCCAGCATTTT
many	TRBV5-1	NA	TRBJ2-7	CASSLPGTQTYEQYF	TGCGCCAGCAGCTTGCCTGGGACCCAGACCTACGAGCAGTACTTC
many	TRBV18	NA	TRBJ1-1	CASSPPLDTEAFF	TGTGCCAGCTCACCACCCCTAGACACTGAAGCTTTCTTT
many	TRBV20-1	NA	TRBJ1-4	CSVSRALDEKLFF	TGCAGTGTTTCTCGGGCCCTGGACGAAAAACTGTTTTTT
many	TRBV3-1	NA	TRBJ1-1	CASSQLEGNTEAFF	TGTGCCAGCAGCCAACTGGAGGGGAACACTGAAGCTTTCTTT
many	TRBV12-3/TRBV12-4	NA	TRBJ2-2	CASSFGGGGELFF	TGTGCCAGCAGTTTTGGGGGCGGCGGGGAGCTGTTTTTT
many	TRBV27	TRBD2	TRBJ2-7	CASSRAGTSFHEQYF	TGTGCCAGCAGTCGGGCCGGGACTAGCTTCCACGAGCAGTACTTC
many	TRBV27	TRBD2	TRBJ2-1	CASSLRIAGGNEQFF	TGTGCCAGCAGTTTAAGGATAGCGGGGGGCAATGAGCAGTTCTTC
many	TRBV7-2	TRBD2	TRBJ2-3	CASRLAGGGTDTQYF	TGTGCCAGCAGATTAGCGGGAGGGGGCACAGATACGCAGTATTTT
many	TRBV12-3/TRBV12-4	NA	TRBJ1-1	CASKRQMNTEAFF	TGTGCCAGCAAGCGGCAAATGAACACTGAAGCTTTCTTT
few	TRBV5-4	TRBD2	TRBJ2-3	CASSSRGSHTDTQYF	TGTGCCAGCAGCTCGCGGGGGAGCCACACAGATACGCAGTATTTT
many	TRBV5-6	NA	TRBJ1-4	CASSPGSGPGGEKLFF	TGTGCCAGCAGCCCAGGGTCCGGCCCGGGCGGTGAAAAACTGTTTTTT
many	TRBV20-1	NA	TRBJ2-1	CSAHGINGEQFF	TGCAGTGCCCACGGGATTAATGGTGAGCAGTTCTTC
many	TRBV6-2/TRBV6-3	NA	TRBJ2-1	CASSPRIRGSYNEQFF	TGTGCCAGCAGCCCCCGGATTCGGGGCTCCTACAATGAGCAGTTCTTC
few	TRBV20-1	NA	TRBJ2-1	CSALTSDEQFF	TGCAGTGCTCTCACGTCGGATGAGCAGTTCTTC
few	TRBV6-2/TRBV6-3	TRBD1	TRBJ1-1	CASSYPDRGWSGTEAFF	TGTGCCAGCAGTTACCCGGACAGGGGGTGGTCAGGCACTGAAGCTTTCTTT
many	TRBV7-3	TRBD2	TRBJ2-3	CASSLRPSPTSGRPHTDTQYF	TGTGCCAGCAGCTTAAGGCCAAGTCCGACTAGCGGGAGGCCCCACACAGATACGCAGTATTTT
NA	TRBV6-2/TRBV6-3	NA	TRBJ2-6	CATVPRGSGANVLTF	TGTGCCACCGTGCCAAGGGGTTCTGGGGCCAACGTCCTGACTTTC
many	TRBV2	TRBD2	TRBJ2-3	CASSLLAGVGVGTDTQYF	TGTGCCAGCAGTTTGCTAGCGGGAGTCGGTGTGGGGACAGATACGCAGTATTTT
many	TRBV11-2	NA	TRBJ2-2	CASSLDRDGTGELFF	TGTGCCAGCAGCTTAGATCGTGACGGGACCGGGGAGCTGTTTTTT
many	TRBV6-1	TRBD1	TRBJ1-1	CASTQGQLNTEAFF	TGTGCCAGCACCCAGGGACAGCTTAACACTGAAGCTTTCTTT